This T cell receptor (beta chain) came from a study of spatial heterogeneity in lung cancer. Study-level background: An average of more than ten raw reads was observed per unique TCR and UMI combination.

The CDR3 runs to 18 residues. Trimming left V 0 bases short and J 6 bases short, with 21 bases between. The germline V gene has CDR1 SGHAT and CDR2 FQNNGV. Via MiXCR, TCRdb re-called the 5' RACE reads, giving one row per CDR3 protein. The profile covers tens of thousands of distinct CDR3 sequences, with 6% to 8% appearing a single time and 25% to 35% taken by the ten largest. In its sample, this clonotype was seen many times. Time point given: sample taken at primary tumor resection. From tumor, nontumor lung or frozen PBMC, whole RNA was taken unsorted for sequencing. V gene TRBV11-2 combines with J gene TRBJ2-1; maybe TRBD1 (6 bases). Sequenced here: PBMCs, sampled at surgery. The receptor comes from a male donor with early-stage non-small cell lung cancer. The CDR3 loop reads CASSLDFSPARGSNEQFF. The DNA for the CDR3 is TGTGCCAGCAGCTTAGATTTTTCCCCGGCCAGGGGATCCAATGAGCAGTTCTTC.